Listed below are T cell receptor beta chains from one sample, sequenced in a study of cytomegalovirus exposure and HLA in healthy donors. The assay was immunoSEQ multiplex PCR, and TCRdb's table has in-frame clones only and misses some. This table holds over 150,000 clones, around three quarters found once. The specimen sequenced was PBMCs. The receptors shown here come from a woman aged 50 to 65 in good health and CMV-seropositive. The CDR3 runs from the conserved cysteine through the conserved F or W. The D gene is left open where the match is weak. Only part of the rows carry a size: once, few, many, or a class if the clone is expanded.

J gene: TRBJ2-3
D gene: TRBD2
clone size: few
V gene: TRBV7-2
CDR3 protein: CASSKRTSGGGDTQYF
CDR3 DNA: TGTGCCAGCAGCAAGAGGACTAGCGGGGGGGGAGATACGCAGTATTTT

J gene: TRBJ2-2
D gene: TRBD1
clone size: .
V gene: TRBV19
CDR3 protein: CASSIDRANTGELFF
CDR3 DNA: TGTGCCAGTAGTATCGACAGGGCCAACACCGGGGAGCTGTTTTTT

J gene: TRBJ2-3
D gene: .
clone size: .
V gene: TRBV6-4
CDR3 protein: CASSERRTDTQYF
CDR3 DNA: TGTGCCAGCAGTGAGCGCCGCACAGATACGCAGTATTTT

J gene: TRBJ1-3
D gene: .
clone size: few
V gene: TRBV6-5
CDR3 protein: CASSSNAGNTIYF
CDR3 DNA: TGTGCCAGCAGCAGTAATGCTGGAAACACCATATATTTT

J gene: TRBJ2-3
D gene: .
clone size: .
V gene: TRBV9
CDR3 protein: CASSASGQSTDTQYF
CDR3 DNA: TGTGCCAGCAGCGCAAGCGGGCAAAGCACAGATACGCAGTATTTT

J gene: TRBJ1-6
D gene: .
clone size: .
V gene: TRBV7-3
CDR3 protein: CASSPGLFNSPLHF
CDR3 DNA: TGTGCCAGCAGCCCAGGGCTATTTAATTCACCCCTCCACTTT

J gene: TRBJ2-5
D gene: TRBD2
clone size: .
V gene: TRBV7-3
CDR3 protein: CASSPMGGGQETQYF
CDR3 DNA: TGTGCCAGCAGTCCAATGGGGGGGGGACAAGAGACCCAGTACTTC

J gene: TRBJ2-1
D gene: TRBD1
clone size: .
V gene: TRBV5-4
CDR3 protein: CASSLGQGIYNEQFF
CDR3 DNA: TGTGCCAGCAGCTTGGGACAGGGAATATACAATGAGCAGTTCTTC

J gene: TRBJ2-1
D gene: TRBD2
clone size: once
V gene: TRBV28
CDR3 protein: CASTPLSGDRYNEQFF
CDR3 DNA: TGTGCCAGCACACCCCTCAGCGGGGACCGCTACAATGAGCAGTTCTTC

J gene: TRBJ2-1
D gene: TRBD1
clone size: .
V gene: TRBV7-2
CDR3 protein: CASSLVGTGEDNEQFF
CDR3 DNA: TGTGCCAGCAGCTTAGTAGGGACAGGGGAGGACAATGAGCAGTTCTTC

J gene: TRBJ2-7
D gene: TRBD2
clone size: .
V gene: TRBV6-4
CDR3 protein: CASIPGTSGGLFWEQYF
CDR3 DNA: TGTGCCAGCATTCCTGGGACTAGCGGGGGCCTTTTCTGGGAGCAGTACTTC

J gene: TRBJ2-7
D gene: .
clone size: .
V gene: TRBV19
CDR3 protein: CASNEGLRGEQYF
CDR3 DNA: TGTGCCAGTAATGAGGGTCTGAGAGGTGAGCAGTACTTC

J gene: TRBJ2-7
D gene: .
clone size: .
V gene: TRBV20-1
CDR3 protein: CSAAALSQQYF
CDR3 DNA: TGCAGTGCCGCCGCGTTGTCGCAGCAGTACTTC

J gene: TRBJ1-4
D gene: .
clone size: few
V gene: TRBV19
CDR3 protein: CAAGEEKLFF
CDR3 DNA: TGTGCCGCCGGTGAGGAAAAACTGTTTTTT

J gene: TRBJ2-2
D gene: .
clone size: .
V gene: TRBV19
CDR3 protein: CASSIEPRRVRELFF
CDR3 DNA: TGTGCCAGTAGTATTGAGCCCCGTCGGGTCAGGGAGCTGTTTTTT

J gene: TRBJ2-7
D gene: .
clone size: .
V gene: TRBV18
CDR3 protein: CASSPVGENEQYF
CDR3 DNA: TGTGCCAGCTCCCCCGTAGGGGAAAACGAGCAGTACTTC

J gene: TRBJ1-2
D gene: .
clone size: once
V gene: TRBV28
CDR3 protein: CASSSPPRTELNGYTF
CDR3 DNA: TGTGCCAGCAGTTCCCCTCCGCGGACAGAATTAAACGGCTACACCTTC

J gene: TRBJ1-1
D gene: .
clone size: .
V gene: TRBV7-2
CDR3 protein: CASSPDTYRYAAFF
CDR3 DNA: TGTGCCAGCAGCCCCGACACTTACCGCTACGCGGCTTTCTTT

J gene: TRBJ2-5
D gene: .
clone size: .
V gene: TRBV19
CDR3 protein: CASKGSTQETQYF
CDR3 DNA: TGTGCCAGTAAGGGGTCGACCCAAGAGACCCAGTACTTC

J gene: TRBJ2-7
D gene: TRBD1
clone size: .
V gene: TRBV2
CDR3 protein: CASRGQRRSSSYEQYF
CDR3 DNA: TGTGCCAGCAGGGGACAGCGGCGGTCGAGCTCCTACGAGCAGTACTTC

J gene: TRBJ2-1
D gene: TRBD1
clone size: .
V gene: TRBV19
CDR3 protein: CASQPGQGGYEQFF
CDR3 DNA: TGTGCCAGCCAGCCGGGACAGGGGGGCTATGAGCAGTTCTTC

J gene: TRBJ2-5
D gene: TRBD2
clone size: .
V gene: TRBV7-8
CDR3 protein: CASSFVSGGGDLYQETQYF
CDR3 DNA: TGTGCCAGCAGCTTCGTCTCCGGCGGGGGGGATTTGTACCAAGAGACCCAGTACTTC

J gene: TRBJ2-7
D gene: TRBD1
clone size: .
V gene: TRBV5-6
CDR3 protein: CASSRTGTGAYEQYF
CDR3 DNA: TGTGCCAGCAGCCGGACCGGGACAGGCGCCTACGAGCAGTACTTC

J gene: TRBJ2-5
D gene: .
clone size: .
V gene: TRBV29-1
CDR3 protein: CSVEVPSTQETQYF
CDR3 DNA: TGCAGCGTTGAAGTCCCCTCAACACAAGAGACCCAGTACTTC

J gene: TRBJ1-3
D gene: .
clone size: .
V gene: TRBV11-2
CDR3 protein: CASSAEWAGPSSGNTIYF
CDR3 DNA: TGCGCCAGCAGCGCCGAATGGGCAGGCCCGAGCTCTGGAAACACCATATATTTT

J gene: TRBJ1-2
D gene: .
clone size: .
V gene: TRBV6-6
CDR3 protein: CASSYDRQNYGYTF
CDR3 DNA: TGTGCCAGCAGTTACGATCGCCAGAACTATGGCTACACCTTC

J gene: TRBJ2-5
D gene: .
clone size: .
V gene: TRBV6-7
CDR3 protein: CASSYRRETQYF
CDR3 DNA: TGTGCCAGCAGTTACCGTCGGGAGACCCAGTACTTC

J gene: TRBJ2-1
D gene: TRBD2
clone size: .
V gene: TRBV19
CDR3 protein: CASSISPFLAGDYNEQFF
CDR3 DNA: TGTGCCAGTAGTATATCCCCCTTTCTAGCGGGAGATTACAATGAGCAGTTCTTC

J gene: TRBJ2-7
D gene: .
clone size: .
V gene: TRBV6-5
CDR3 protein: CASRPRRPDHEQYF
CDR3 DNA: TGTGCCAGCAGACCCAGGCGCCCGGATCACGAGCAGTACTTC

J gene: TRBJ1-3
D gene: TRBD1
clone size: .
V gene: TRBV19
CDR3 protein: CASTLRGLGNTIYF
CDR3 DNA: TGTGCCAGTACTCTCAGGGGGCTTGGAAACACCATATATTTT

J gene: TRBJ2-1
D gene: TRBD2
clone size: .
V gene: TRBV11-3
CDR3 protein: CASSLRAGEVQFF
CDR3 DNA: TGTGCCAGCAGCTTACGAGCGGGAGAGGTTCAGTTCTTC

J gene: TRBJ2-6
D gene: .
clone size: .
V gene: TRBV7-6
CDR3 protein: CASSAYGSSGANVLTF
CDR3 DNA: TGTGCCAGCAGCGCCTACGGGTCCTCTGGGGCCAACGTCCTGACTTTC

J gene: TRBJ2-1
D gene: TRBD2
clone size: .
V gene: TRBV7-9
CDR3 protein: CASSPWGAGSSYNEQFF
CDR3 DNA: TGTGCCAGCAGCCCCTGGGGAGCGGGGAGCTCCTACAATGAGCAGTTCTTC

J gene: TRBJ2-1
D gene: TRBD2
clone size: .
V gene: TRBV18
CDR3 protein: CASSAGTSGSDEQFF
CDR3 DNA: TGTGCCAGCTCCGCCGGGACTAGCGGGAGTGATGAGCAGTTCTTC

J gene: TRBJ1-6
D gene: .
clone size: .
V gene: TRBV7-9
CDR3 protein: CSSSSRSGWFGSPLHF
CDR3 DNA: TGTTCCAGCAGCTCGAGGTCGGGGTGGTTTGGTTCACCCCTCCACTTT

J gene: TRBJ2-5
D gene: .
clone size: few
V gene: TRBV6-5
CDR3 protein: CASSYSAGVQETQYF
CDR3 DNA: TGTGCCAGCAGTTACTCAGCAGGGGTCCAAGAGACCCAGTACTTC

J gene: TRBJ1-3
D gene: .
clone size: .
V gene: TRBV7-2
CDR3 protein: CASSLAGGSTIYF
CDR3 DNA: TGTGCCAGCAGCTTAGCAGGGGGAAGTACCATATATTTT

J gene: TRBJ1-2
D gene: TRBD1
clone size: .
V gene: TRBV5-1
CDR3 protein: CASKSGQADLYGYTF
CDR3 DNA: TGCGCCAGTAAATCGGGACAGGCCGACCTCTATGGCTACACCTTC

J gene: TRBJ2-1
D gene: TRBD2
clone size: .
V gene: TRBV7-8
CDR3 protein: CASSLGLVLDEQFF
CDR3 DNA: TGTGCCAGCAGCCTGGGACTAGTGTTGGATGAGCAGTTCTTC

J gene: TRBJ2-7
D gene: TRBD2
clone size: .
V gene: TRBV7-2
CDR3 protein: CASSPRGLAGTEQYF
CDR3 DNA: TGTGCCAGCAGCCCACGGGGACTAGCGGGGACTGAGCAGTACTTC

J gene: TRBJ2-1
D gene: .
clone size: .
V gene: TRBV19
CDR3 protein: CASQRGGQYYNEQFF
CDR3 DNA: TGTGCCAGTCAAAGGGGCGGACAATACTACAATGAGCAGTTCTTC

J gene: TRBJ2-7
D gene: TRBD1
clone size: .
V gene: TRBV7-2
CDR3 protein: CASSFGQAGDYEQYF
CDR3 DNA: TGTGCCAGCAGCTTCGGACAGGCGGGCGACTACGAGCAGTACTTC

J gene: TRBJ2-1
D gene: TRBD1
clone size: .
V gene: TRBV2
CDR3 protein: CASTPALGTGQFF
CDR3 DNA: TGTGCCAGCACCCCGGCCCTAGGGACAGGGCAGTTCTTC